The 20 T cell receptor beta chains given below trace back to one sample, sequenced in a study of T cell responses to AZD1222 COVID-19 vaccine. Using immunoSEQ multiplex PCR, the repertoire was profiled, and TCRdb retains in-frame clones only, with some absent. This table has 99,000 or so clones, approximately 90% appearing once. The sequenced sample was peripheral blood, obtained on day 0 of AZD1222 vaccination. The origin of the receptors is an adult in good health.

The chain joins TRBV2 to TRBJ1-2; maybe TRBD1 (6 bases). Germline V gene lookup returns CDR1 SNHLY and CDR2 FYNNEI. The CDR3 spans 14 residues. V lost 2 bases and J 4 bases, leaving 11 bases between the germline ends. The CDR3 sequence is CASSEQGGSYGYTF. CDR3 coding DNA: TGTGCCAGCAGTGAACAAGGGGGGTCCTATGGCTACACCTTC.

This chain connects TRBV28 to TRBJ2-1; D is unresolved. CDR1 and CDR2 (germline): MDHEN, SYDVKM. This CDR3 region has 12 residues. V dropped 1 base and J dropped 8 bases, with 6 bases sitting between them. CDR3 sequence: CASSLYGYEQFF. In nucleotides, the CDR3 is TGTGCCAGCAGTTTATACGGGTATGAGCAGTTCTTC.

This chain's CDR3 is CASSPNLRGPQETQYF. Here the CDR3 DNA reads TGTGCCAGCAGCCCTAACCTCCGGGGGCCTCAAGAGACCCAGTACTTC. The J gene is TRBJ2-5, the V gene TRBV11-3; D is perhaps TRBD1 or TRBD2 (6 bases each). V lost 5 bases to trimming and J lost 2 bases, with 18 bases between them. The CDR3 is made up of 16 amino acids. CDR1 and CDR2 (germline): SGHNT, YENEEA.

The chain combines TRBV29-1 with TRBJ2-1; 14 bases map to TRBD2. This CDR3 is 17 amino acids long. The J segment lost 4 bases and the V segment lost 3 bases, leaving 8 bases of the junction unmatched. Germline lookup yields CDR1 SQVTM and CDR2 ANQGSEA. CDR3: CSVDPTSGGALYNEQFF. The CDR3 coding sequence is TGCAGCGTTGACCCGACTAGCGGGGGGGCTCTTTACAATGAGCAGTTCTTC.

The CDR3 protein is CASTQRGDYNEQFF. The CDR3 nucleotides are TGTGCCAGCACCCAGCGGGGGGATTACAATGAGCAGTTCTTC. This chain joins TRBV19 and TRBJ2-1; 9 bases match TRBD2. Germline-derived CDR1 and CDR2 are LNHDA and SQIVND (reference sequence). The CDR3 runs 14 residues. V trimming: 9 bases; J trimming: 4 bases; junction bases outside the gene matches: 7.

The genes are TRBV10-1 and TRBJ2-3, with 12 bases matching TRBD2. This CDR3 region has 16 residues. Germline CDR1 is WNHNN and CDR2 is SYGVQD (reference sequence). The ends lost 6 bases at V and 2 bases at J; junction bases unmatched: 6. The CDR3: CASSPGLAGPTDTQYF. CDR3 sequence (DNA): TGCGCCAGCAGCCCGGGACTAGCGGGCCCCACAGATACGCAGTATTTT.

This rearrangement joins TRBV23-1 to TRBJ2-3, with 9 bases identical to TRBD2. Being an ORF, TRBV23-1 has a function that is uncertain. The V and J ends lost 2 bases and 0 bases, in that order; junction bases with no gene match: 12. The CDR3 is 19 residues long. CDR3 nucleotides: TGCGCCAGCAGTCAACTAGCGGGACGACCCCCAACTAGCACAGATACGCAGTATTTT. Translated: CASSQLAGRPPTSTDTQYF.

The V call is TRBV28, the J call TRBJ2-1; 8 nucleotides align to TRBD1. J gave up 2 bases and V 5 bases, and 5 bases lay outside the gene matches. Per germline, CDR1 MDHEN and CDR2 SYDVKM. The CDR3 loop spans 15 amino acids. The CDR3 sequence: CASSLGTGAYNEQFF. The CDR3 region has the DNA TGTGCCAGCAGTCTCGGGACAGGAGCCTACAATGAGCAGTTCTTC.

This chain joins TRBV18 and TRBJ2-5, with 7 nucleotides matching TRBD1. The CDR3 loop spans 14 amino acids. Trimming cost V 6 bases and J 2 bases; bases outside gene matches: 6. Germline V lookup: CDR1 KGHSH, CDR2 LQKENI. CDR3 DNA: TGTGCCAGCTCGCTAGGACAGGTACAAGAGACCCAGTACTTC. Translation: CASSLGQVQETQYF.

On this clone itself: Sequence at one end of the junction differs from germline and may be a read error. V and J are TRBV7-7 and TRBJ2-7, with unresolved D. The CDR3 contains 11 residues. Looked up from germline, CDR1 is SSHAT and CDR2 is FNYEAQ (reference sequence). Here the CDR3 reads CASSFLEEQYF. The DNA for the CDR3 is TGTGCTAGCAGCTTTCTGGAGGAGCAGTACTTC.

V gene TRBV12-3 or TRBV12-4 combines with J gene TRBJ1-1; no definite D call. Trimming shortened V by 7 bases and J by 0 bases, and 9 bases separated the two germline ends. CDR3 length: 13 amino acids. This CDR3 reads CASMELLNTEAFF. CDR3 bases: TGTGCCAGCATGGAACTCTTGAACACTGAAGCTTTCTTT.

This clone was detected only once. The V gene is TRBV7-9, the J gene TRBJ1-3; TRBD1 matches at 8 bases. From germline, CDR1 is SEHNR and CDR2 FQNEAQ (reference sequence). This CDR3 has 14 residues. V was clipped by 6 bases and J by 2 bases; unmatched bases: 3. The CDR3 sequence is CASRTDRAGNTIYF. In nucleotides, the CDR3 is TGTGCCAGCAGGACGGACAGGGCTGGAAACACCATATATTTT. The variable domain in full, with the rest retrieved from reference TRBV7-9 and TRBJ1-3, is DTGVSQNPRHKITKRGQNVTFRCDPISEHNRLYWYRQTLGQGPEFLTYFQNEAQLEKSRLLSDRFSAERPKGSFSTLEIQRTEQGDSAMYLCASRTDRAGNTIYFGEGSWLTVV.

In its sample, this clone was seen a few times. DNA of the CDR3: TGTGCCAGCAGAATCAGGGAGGGCAACACCGGGGAGCTGTTTTTT. Its protein product is CASRIREGNTGELFF. This sequence joins TRBV6-5 and TRBJ2-2; 7 bases are shared with TRBD2. V shed 6 bases and J 2 bases; nucleotides not matched to a gene: 6. CDR3 size: 15 residues. Germline-derived CDR1 and CDR2 are MNHEY and SVGAGI.

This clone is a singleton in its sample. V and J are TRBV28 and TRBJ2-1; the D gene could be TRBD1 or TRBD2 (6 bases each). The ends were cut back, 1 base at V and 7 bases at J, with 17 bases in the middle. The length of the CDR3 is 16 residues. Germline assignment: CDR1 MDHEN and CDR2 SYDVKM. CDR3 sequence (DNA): TGTGCCAGCAGTTTATCGGGGGCCCGGGGTAGGAATGAGCAGTTCTTC. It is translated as CASSLSGARGRNEQFF.

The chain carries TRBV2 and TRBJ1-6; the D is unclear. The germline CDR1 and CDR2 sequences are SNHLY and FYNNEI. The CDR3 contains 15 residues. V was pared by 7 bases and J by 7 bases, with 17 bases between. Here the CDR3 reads CASTGLVGSNSPLHF. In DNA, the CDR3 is TGTGCCAGCACCGGTCTCGTCGGATCGAATTCACCCCTCCACTTT. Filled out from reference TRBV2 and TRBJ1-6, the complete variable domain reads EPEVTQTPSHQVTQMGQEVILRCVPISNHLYFYWYRQILGQKVEFLVSFYNNEISEKSEIFDDQFSVERPDGSNFTLKIRSTKLEDSAMYFCASTGLVGSNSPLHFGNGTRLTVT.

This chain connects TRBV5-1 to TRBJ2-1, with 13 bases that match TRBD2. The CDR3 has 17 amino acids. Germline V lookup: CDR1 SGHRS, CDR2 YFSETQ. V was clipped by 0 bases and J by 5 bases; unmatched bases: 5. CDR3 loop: CASSLGWTSGRDNEQFF. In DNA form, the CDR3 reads TGCGCCAGCAGCTTGGGGTGGACTAGCGGGAGAGACAATGAGCAGTTCTTC.

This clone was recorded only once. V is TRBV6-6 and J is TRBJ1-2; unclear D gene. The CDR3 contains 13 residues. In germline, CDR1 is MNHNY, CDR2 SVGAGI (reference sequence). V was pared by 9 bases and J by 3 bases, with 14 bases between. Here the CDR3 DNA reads TGTGCCAGTGAGGACTTGTTAGACTATGGCTACACCTTC. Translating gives CASEDLLDYGYTF.

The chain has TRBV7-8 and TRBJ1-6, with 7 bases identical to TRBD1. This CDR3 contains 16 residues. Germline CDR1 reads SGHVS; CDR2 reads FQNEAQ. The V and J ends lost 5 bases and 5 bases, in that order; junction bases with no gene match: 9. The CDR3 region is CASSPDRAADNSPLHF. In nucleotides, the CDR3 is TGTGCCAGCAGCCCAGACAGGGCCGCAGATAATTCACCCCTCCACTTT.

CDR3 loop: CASTSTGTGEAFF. The CDR3 DNA reads as TGTGCCAGCACCTCAACAGGGACTGGTGAAGCTTTCTTT. The V and J genes are TRBV6-5 and TRBJ1-1; a possible D gene is TRBD1 (6 bases). Per the germline V gene, CDR1 is MNHEY and CDR2 is SVGAGI. CDR3 length: 13 residues. V shed 7 bases and J shed 7 bases, with 16 bases lying between them.

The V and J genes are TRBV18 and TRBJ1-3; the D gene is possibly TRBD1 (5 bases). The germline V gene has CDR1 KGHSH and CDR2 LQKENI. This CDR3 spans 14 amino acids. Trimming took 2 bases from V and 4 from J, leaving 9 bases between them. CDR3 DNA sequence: TGTGCCAGCTCACCAGCGGGGGAAGGAAACACCATATATTTT. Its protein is CASSPAGEGNTIYF.